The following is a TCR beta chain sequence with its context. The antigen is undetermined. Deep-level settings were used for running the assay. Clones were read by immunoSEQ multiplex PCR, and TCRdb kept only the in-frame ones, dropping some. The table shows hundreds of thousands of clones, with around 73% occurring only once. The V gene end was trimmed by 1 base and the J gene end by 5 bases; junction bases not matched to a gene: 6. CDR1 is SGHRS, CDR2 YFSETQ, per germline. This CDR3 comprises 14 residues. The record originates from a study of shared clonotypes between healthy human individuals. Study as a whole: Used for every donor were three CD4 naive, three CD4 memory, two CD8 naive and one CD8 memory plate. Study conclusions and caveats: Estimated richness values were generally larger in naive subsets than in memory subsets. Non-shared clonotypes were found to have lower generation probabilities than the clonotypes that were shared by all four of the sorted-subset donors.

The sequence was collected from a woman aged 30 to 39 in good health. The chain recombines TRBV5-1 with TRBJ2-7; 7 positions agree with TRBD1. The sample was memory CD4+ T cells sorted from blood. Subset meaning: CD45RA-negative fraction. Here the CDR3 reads CASSLRTGSDEQYF. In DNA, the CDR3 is TGCGCCAGCAGCTTGAGGACAGGCTCGGACGAGCAGTACTTC. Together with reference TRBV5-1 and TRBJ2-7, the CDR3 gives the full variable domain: KAGVTQTPRYLIKTRGQQVTLSCSPISGHRSVSWYQQTPGQGLQFLFEYFSETQRNKGNFPGRFSGRQFSNSRSEMNVSTLELGDSALYLCASSLRTGSDEQYFGPGTRLTVT.